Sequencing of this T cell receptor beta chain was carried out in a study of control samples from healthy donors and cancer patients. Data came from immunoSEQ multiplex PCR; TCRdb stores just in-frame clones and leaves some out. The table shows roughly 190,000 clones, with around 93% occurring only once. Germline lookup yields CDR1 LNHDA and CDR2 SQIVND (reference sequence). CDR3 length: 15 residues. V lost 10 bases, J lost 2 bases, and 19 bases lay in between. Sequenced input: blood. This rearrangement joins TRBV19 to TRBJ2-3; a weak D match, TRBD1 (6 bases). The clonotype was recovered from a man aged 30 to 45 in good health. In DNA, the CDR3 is TGTGCCACCAAAGCGAGGACAGACTACACAGATACGCAGTATTTT. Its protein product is CATKARTDYTDTQYF.